This T cell receptor beta chain was identified in a study of cytomegalovirus exposure and HLA in healthy donors. Findings of the study overall: Within the data, a cluster of highly shared sequence variants was likely a sequencing artifact.

This clone was found once. Its target is not known. Both 60 Vbeta primers and 13 Jbeta primers went into the PCR. This table comes from immunoSEQ multiplex PCR, and its TCRdb copy is limited to in-frame clones, with some not included. The sample has about 150,000 clones; about 78% are singletons. Deletions cut 6 bases from V and 4 bases from J, with 6 bases between. CDR1 is DFQATT, CDR2 SNEGSKA, per germline (reference sequence). The CDR3 runs 10 residues. The sequence was collected from a man aged 50 or older in good health and CMV-seropositive. The specimen sequenced was PBMCs. The genes are TRBV20-1 and TRBJ2-5; D unclear. CDR3 bases: TGCAGTGCCCTTTTAGAGACCCAGTACTTC. It translates to CSALLETQYF.